Below, 21 T cell receptor beta chains from the same sample are listed, as sequenced in a study of control samples from healthy donors and cancer patients. Method: immunoSEQ multiplex PCR; TCRdb's copy keeps in-frame clones and lacks some. The top ten hold about a tenth of the sample, which has around 51,000 clones, roughly 80% seen once. Sequences were obtained from blood. These receptors were obtained from a man between 65 and 85 years old in good health.

This sequence joins TRBV6-2 or TRBV6-3 and TRBJ2-7; the D gene is possibly TRBD2 (6 bases). The germline gives CDR1 MNHEY, CDR2 SVGEGT. Trimming stripped 2 bases from V and 0 bases from J, with 23 bases between. The CDR3 has 19 amino acids. Here the CDR3 DNA reads TGTGCCAGCAGTTACCCTACCGGGGGAGAGCGGAAAAGCTCCTACGAGCAGTACTTC. Translation: CASSYPTGGERKSSYEQYF.

This chain uses TRBV3-1 (or the pseudogene TRBV3-2) with TRBJ2-2; TRBD2 aligns across 13 bases. V lost 2 bases, J lost 5 bases, and 5 bases stayed unmatched. The CDR3 loop spans 17 amino acids. CDR1 is LGHDT, CDR2 YNNKEL, per germline (reference sequence). The CDR3 here is CASSQRPGLAGTGELFF. In nucleotides, the CDR3 is TGTGCCAGCAGCCAAAGGCCGGGACTAGCGGGAACCGGGGAGCTGTTTTTT.

The V gene is TRBV11-2, the J gene TRBJ2-7; D is unresolved. V lost 1 base to trimming and J lost 5 bases, with 15 bases between them. The CDR3 totals 15 residues. CDR1 is SGHAT and CDR2 is FQNNGV in the germline V gene. The CDR3 DNA is TGTGCCAGCAGCTTAGCGTTAAGCCTAGACCACGAGCAGTACTTC. Translating it yields CASSLALSLDHEQYF.

The chain uses TRBV6-2 or TRBV6-3 and TRBJ1-6; a weak D match, TRBD1 (5 bases). Trimming cost V 2 bases and J 8 bases, with 16 bases left between them. The CDR3 extends over 16 amino acids. Germline V gene data show CDR1 as MNHEY and CDR2 as SVGEGT. The CDR3: CASSYRDPGLDSPLHF. As DNA, the CDR3 is TGTGCCAGCAGTTACCGGGACCCGGGCCTAGATTCACCCCTCCACTTT.

This clone was observed once. The V gene is TRBV7-3, the J gene TRBJ1-2; 7 nucleotides align to TRBD1. The CDR3 is 15 residues long. The V and J ends lost 0 bases and 7 bases, in that order; junction bases with no gene match: 8. CDR1 and CDR2 (germline): SGHTA, FQGTGA. CDR3 in DNA: TGTGCCAGCAGCTTAACCAGGGACAGCACGTCTGGCTACACCTTC. Translation gives CASSLTRDSTSGYTF.

V usage is TRBV30 and J usage is TRBJ2-2; no clear D gene. Germline V gives CDR1 GTSNPN, CDR2 SVGIG (reference sequence). The length of the CDR3 is 15 residues. The ends were cut back, 0 bases at V and 4 bases at J, with 12 bases in the middle. The DNA of the CDR3 is TGTGCCTGGAGTGTACCTGGGGTGGGCACCGGGGAGCTGTTTTTT. Translating gives CAWSVPGVGTGELFF.

The chain uses TRBV19 and TRBJ1-2; D gene uncertain. Germline V gives CDR1 LNHDA, CDR2 SQIVND (reference sequence). CDR3 length equals 13 residues. Deletions cut 10 bases from V and 8 bases from J, with 20 bases between. Written as DNA, the CDR3 is TGTGCCACTCAGGACGGGTTATACTGGGGCTACACCTTC. Encoded protein: CATQDGLYWGYTF.

The genes are TRBV15 and TRBJ1-3, with a tentative D call TRBD1 (6 bases). There are 14 residues in the CDR3. Germline assignment: CDR1 LNHNV and CDR2 YYDKDF (reference sequence). Trimming stripped 1 base from V and 7 bases from J, with 11 bases between. CDR3 sequence reads: CATSRAGGRNTIYF. In DNA, the CDR3 is TGTGCCACCAGCAGAGCGGGGGGCAGGAACACCATATATTTT.

This clone has just one count. The gene calls are TRBV19 and TRBJ2-1, with D maybe TRBD2 (6 bases). This CDR3 region has 14 residues. Trimming pared 10 bases from V and 5 bases from J, leaving 18 bases between. CDR1 is LNHDA, CDR2 SQIVND, per germline (reference sequence). The CDR3 DNA reads TGTGCCACACTTGACTTGGAGGGCCACAATGAGCAGTTCTTC. Translation gives CATLDLEGHNEQFF.

This chain connects TRBV13 to TRBJ2-3; 9 positions agree with TRBD1. The germline V gene has CDR1 PRHDT and CDR2 FYEKMQ (reference sequence). V gave up 0 bases and J gave up 6 bases; unmatched junction bases: 4. There are 15 residues in the CDR3. The CDR3 sequence: CASSLGGQGSDTQYF. The CDR3 DNA reads TGTGCCAGCAGCTTAGGCGGACAGGGGTCTGATACGCAGTATTTT.

This clone was recorded a few times. The chain recombines TRBV4-1 with TRBJ2-2; tentative D call: TRBD1 (5 bases). From germline, CDR1 is MGHRA and CDR2 YSYEKL. V was trimmed by 4 bases and J by 3 bases, leaving 9 bases between them. The CDR3 has 14 amino acids. Here the CDR3 reads CASSLGQYTGELFF. CDR3 coding DNA: TGCGCCAGCAGCCTGGGGCAATACACCGGGGAGCTGTTTTTT.

The V gene is TRBV4-1, the J gene TRBJ1-5, with TRBD1 matching over 7 bases. Germline V lookup: CDR1 MGHRA, CDR2 YSYEKL. The trim removed 1 base at V and 11 bases at J, leaving 11 bases unmatched. The CDR3 covers 15 residues. CDR3 residues: CASSQGQGDLRAQHF. CDR3 sequence (DNA): TGCGCCAGCAGCCAAGGCCAGGGGGACTTAAGGGCCCAGCATTTT.

This chain connects TRBV5-6 to TRBJ2-1; the D gene could be TRBD1 or TRBD2 (5 bases each). This CDR3 comprises 17 residues. Looked up from germline, CDR1 is SGHDT and CDR2 is YYEEEE. V lost 0 bases to trimming and J lost 4 bases, with 17 bases between them. The CDR3 DNA reads as TGTGCCAGCAGCTTGGAAAATTGGCGTTGGGGGTACAATGAGCAGTTCTTC. Amino acid sequence: CASSLENWRWGYNEQFF.

The chain links TRBV24-1 to TRBJ2-7; D not certain. Trimming removed 12 bases from V and 2 bases from J, with 22 bases in between. The CDR3 sequence is 15 residues long. The V gene's germline CDR1 is KGHDR and CDR2 SFDVKD. The CDR3 region has the DNA TGTGCCGCCAACGAGACAAGGCCGATCACCTACGAGCAGTACTTC. Amino acids: CAANETRPITYEQYF.

This clone was seen a few times. The chain joins TRBV7-2 to TRBJ1-6, with D maybe TRBD1 (6 bases). This CDR3 spans 14 amino acids. Germline loops: CDR1 SGHTA, CDR2 FQGNSA. The V and J ends lost 1 base and 7 bases respectively, with 8 bases between them. This chain's CDR3 is CASSLGGRNSPLHF. The CDR3 bases are TGTGCCAGCAGCTTAGGGGGGCGCAATTCACCCCTCCACTTT.

The chain combines TRBV2 with TRBJ1-6; D is uncertain. With 6 bases removed from V and 6 bases from J, the gap between germline ends came to 9 bases. Germline CDR1 SNHLY, CDR2 FYNNEI. The CDR3 extends over 13 amino acids. The CDR3 loop reads CASRINGNSPLHF. The CDR3 bases are TGTGCCAGCAGGATTAACGGTAATTCACCCCTCCACTTT.

Here the CDR3 DNA reads TGTGCCAGTAGTCCTCGACTAGCGGGAGAGGGGTACAATGAGCAGTTCTTC. It codes for CASSPRLAGEGYNEQFF. V and J are TRBV19 and TRBJ2-1; 12 nucleotides align to TRBD2. CDR3 length: 17 residues. The V segment lost 5 bases and the J segment 4 bases; nucleotides outside the gene matches: 9. CDR1 is LNHDA and CDR2 is SQIVND in the germline V gene (reference sequence).

This clone is a singleton in its sample. The chain combines TRBV28 with TRBJ1-2, with TRBD1 matching over 10 bases. V was pared by 6 bases and J by 2 bases, with 3 bases of the junction left unmatched. The CDR3 runs to 14 residues. Looked up from germline, CDR1 is MDHEN and CDR2 is SYDVKM. CDR3 nucleotides: TGTGCCAGCAGCGACAGGGGGCAGAACTATGGCTACACCTTC. It encodes CASSDRGQNYGYTF.

The chain combines TRBV19 with TRBJ1-2, with 10 bases lining up with TRBD1. The germline gives CDR1 LNHDA, CDR2 SQIVND (reference sequence). This CDR3 comprises 17 residues. The J segment lost 4 bases and the V segment lost 0 bases, leaving 8 bases of the junction unmatched. CDR3 in DNA: TGTGCCAGTAGTATAGAGGGACAGGGGTACCAACGCTATGGCTACACCTTC. It is translated as CASSIEGQGYQRYGYTF.

The V and J genes are TRBV7-3 and TRBJ2-3; the match to TRBD2 covers 14 bases. V was pared by 2 bases and J by 4 bases, with 8 bases of the junction left unmatched. Germline lookup yields CDR1 SGHTA and CDR2 FQGTGA. This CDR3 contains 18 residues. This CDR3 is CASSLGPGLAGDSDTQYF. The CDR3 DNA is TGTGCCAGCAGCTTAGGGCCGGGACTAGCGGGAGACTCAGATACGCAGTATTTT.

The J gene is TRBJ2-7, the V gene TRBV2; D is unclear. The CDR3 runs 11 residues. In germline, CDR1 is SNHLY, CDR2 FYNNEI. V was clipped by 5 bases and J by 3 bases, with 5 bases between them. The CDR3 coding sequence is TGTGCCAGCAGTCGAATCTACGAGCAGTACTTC. It yields the protein CASSRIYEQYF.